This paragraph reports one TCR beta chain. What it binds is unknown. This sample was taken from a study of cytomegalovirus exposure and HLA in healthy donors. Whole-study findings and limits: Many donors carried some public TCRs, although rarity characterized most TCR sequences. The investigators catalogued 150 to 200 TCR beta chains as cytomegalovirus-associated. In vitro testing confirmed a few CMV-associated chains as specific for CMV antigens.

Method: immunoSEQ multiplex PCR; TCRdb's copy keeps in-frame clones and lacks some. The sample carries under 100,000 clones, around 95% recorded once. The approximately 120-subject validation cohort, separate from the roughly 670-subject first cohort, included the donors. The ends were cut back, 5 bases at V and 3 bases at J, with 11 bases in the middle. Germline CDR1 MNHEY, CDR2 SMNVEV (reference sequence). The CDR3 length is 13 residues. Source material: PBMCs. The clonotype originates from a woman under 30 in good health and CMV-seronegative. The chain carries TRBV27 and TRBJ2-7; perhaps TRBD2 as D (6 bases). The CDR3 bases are TGTGCCAGCAGTCCACCGGACTACTACGAGCAGTACTTC. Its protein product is CASSPPDYYEQYF.